The entry below gives a single T cell receptor beta chain sequence along with its context. Its antigen is undetermined. V gave up 7 bases and J gave up 9 bases, with 22 bases separating them. This CDR3 is built from 15 residues. In germline, CDR1 is SGHTA, CDR2 FQGNSA. Reverse transcribing all isolated RNA meant expressed TCRB transcripts were sequenced. TCRdb's table, derived via immunoSEQ multiplex PCR, lists solely in-frame clones and lacks some. The repertoire holds 140,000 to 150,000 clones, with 48% as singletons. This record belongs to a study of beta chain features in type 1 diabetes. The study, taken as a whole, reports: In these data, an HLA type influence on TCRB rearrangement remained unresolved. Type 1 diabetes patients had VDJ junctions that carried fewer insertions and more deletions. Compared with healthy donors, patients appeared to share more similar naive, central memory and regulatory TCRB repertoires.

The clonotype originates from a man younger than 30 in good health. Sequencing was done on a sample of Tregs from blood. V gene TRBV7-2 combines with J gene TRBJ2-1; D remains unclear. CDR3 nucleotide sequence: TGTGCCAGCAAAGGTCGGCGAGACGGCGGTGGTGAGCAGTTCTTC. Encoded protein: CASKGRRDGGGEQFF. The entire variable domain, with the rest obtained from reference TRBV7-2 and TRBJ2-1, is as follows: GAGVSQSPSNKVTEKGKDVELRCDPISGHTALYWYRQSLGQGLEFLIYFQGNSAPDKSGLPSDRFSAERTGGSVSTLTIQRTQQEDSAVYLCASKGRRDGGGEQFFGPGTRLTVL.